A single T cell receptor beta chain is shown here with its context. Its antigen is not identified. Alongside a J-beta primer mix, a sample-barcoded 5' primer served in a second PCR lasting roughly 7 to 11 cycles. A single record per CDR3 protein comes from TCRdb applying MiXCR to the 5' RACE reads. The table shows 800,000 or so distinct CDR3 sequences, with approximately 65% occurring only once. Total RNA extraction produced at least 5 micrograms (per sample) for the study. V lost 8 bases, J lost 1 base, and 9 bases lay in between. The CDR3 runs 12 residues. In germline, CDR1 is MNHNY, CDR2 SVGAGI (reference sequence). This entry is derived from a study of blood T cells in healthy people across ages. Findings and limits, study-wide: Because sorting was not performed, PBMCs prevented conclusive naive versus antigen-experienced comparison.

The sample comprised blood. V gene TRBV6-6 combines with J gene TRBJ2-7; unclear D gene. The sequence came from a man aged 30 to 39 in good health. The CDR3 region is CASVGFSYEQYF. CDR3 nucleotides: TGTGCCAGCGTGGGGTTTTCCTACGAGCAGTACTTC.